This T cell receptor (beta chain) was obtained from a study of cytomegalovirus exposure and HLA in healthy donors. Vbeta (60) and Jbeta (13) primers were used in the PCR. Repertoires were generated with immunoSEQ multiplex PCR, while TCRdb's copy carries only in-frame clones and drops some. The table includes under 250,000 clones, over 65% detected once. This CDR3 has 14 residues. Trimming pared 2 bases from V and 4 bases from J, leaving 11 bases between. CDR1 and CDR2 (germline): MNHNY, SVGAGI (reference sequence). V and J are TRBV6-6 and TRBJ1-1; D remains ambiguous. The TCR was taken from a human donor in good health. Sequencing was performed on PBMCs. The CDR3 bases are TGTGCCAGCAGTTACGCGGGCTCGGGCACTGAAGCTTTCTTT. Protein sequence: CASSYAGSGTEAFF.